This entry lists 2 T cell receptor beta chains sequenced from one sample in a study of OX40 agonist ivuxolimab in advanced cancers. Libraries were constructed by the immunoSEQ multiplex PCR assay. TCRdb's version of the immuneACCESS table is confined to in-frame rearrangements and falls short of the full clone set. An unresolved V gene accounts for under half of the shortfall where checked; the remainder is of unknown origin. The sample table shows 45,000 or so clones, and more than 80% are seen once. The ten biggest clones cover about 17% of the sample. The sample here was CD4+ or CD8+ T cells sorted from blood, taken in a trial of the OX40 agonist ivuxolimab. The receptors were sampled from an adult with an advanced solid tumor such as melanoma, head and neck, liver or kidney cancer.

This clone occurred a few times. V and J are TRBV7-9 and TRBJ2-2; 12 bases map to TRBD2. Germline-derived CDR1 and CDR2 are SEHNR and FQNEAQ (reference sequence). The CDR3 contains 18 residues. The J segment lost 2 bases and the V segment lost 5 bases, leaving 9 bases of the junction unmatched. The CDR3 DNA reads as TGTGCCAGCAGCCGGACTAGCGGGACACGTCGAAACACCGGGGAGCTGTTTTTT. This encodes CASSRTSGTRRNTGELFF.

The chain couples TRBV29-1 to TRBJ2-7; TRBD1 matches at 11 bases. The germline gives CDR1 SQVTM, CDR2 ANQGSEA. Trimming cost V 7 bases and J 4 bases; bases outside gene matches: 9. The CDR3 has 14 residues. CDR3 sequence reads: CSADTGTGGYEQYF. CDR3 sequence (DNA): TGCAGCGCAGACACCGGGACAGGGGGGTACGAGCAGTACTTC.